This T cell receptor (beta chain) was documented in a study of CD8 T cells in Susac syndrome. In germline, CDR1 is LNHDA, CDR2 SQIVND (reference sequence). With 5 bases removed from V and 9 bases from J, the gap between germline ends came to 14 bases. CDR3 size: 13 residues. RNA totalling about 0.45 to 1 ug underwent reverse transcription with random hexamers. TCRdb ran MiXCR on the immunoSEQ multiplex PCR reads and lists one entry per CDR3 protein. Of tens of thousands of distinct CDR3 sequences in the sample, just over 95% were seen once. This clonotype was sampled from a human donor with multiple sclerosis. Source material: CD4+ T cells from PBMCs. The genes are TRBV19 and TRBJ1-5; D is unresolved. The CDR3 is CASSGLDPRPQHF. The CDR3, as DNA: TGTGCCAGTAGTGGGCTTGACCCGCGGCCCCAGCATTTT.